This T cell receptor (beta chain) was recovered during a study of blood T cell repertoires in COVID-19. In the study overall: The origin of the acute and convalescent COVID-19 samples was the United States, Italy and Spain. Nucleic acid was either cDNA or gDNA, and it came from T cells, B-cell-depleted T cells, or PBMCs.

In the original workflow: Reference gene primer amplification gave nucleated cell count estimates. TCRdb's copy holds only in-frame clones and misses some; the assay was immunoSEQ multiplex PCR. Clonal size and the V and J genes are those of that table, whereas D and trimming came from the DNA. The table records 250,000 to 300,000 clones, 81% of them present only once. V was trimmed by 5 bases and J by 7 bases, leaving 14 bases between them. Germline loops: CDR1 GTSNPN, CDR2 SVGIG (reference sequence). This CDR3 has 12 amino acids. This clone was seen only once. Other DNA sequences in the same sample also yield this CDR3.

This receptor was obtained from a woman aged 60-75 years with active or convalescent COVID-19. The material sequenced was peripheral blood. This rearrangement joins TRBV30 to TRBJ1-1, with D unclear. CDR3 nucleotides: TGTGCCTGGGCCTTCTCGAGGGATGAAGCTTTCTTT. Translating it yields CAWAFSRDEAFF.